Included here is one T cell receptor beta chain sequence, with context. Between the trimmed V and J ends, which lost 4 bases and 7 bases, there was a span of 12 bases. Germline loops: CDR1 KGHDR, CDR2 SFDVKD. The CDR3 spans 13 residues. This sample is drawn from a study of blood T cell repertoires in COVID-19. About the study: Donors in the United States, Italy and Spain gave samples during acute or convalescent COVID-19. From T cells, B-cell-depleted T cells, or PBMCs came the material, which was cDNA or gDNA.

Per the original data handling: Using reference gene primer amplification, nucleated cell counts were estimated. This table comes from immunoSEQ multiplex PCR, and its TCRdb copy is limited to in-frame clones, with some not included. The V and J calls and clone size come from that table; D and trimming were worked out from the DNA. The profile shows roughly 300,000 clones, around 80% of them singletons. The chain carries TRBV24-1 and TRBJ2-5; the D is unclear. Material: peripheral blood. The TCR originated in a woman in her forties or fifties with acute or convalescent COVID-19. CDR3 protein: CATSERGGGTQYF. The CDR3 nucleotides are TGTGCCACCAGTGAGCGAGGTGGCGGGACCCAGTACTTC.